These T cell receptor beta chains were read from a single sample in a study of cytomegalovirus exposure and HLA in healthy donors. Sequencing used immunoSEQ multiplex PCR; TCRdb keeps in-frame clones, though not all of them. This table has 210,000 or so clones, 85% to 90% appearing once. The sequencing sample was made of PBMCs. The receptors shown here come from a human donor in good health. The CDR3 runs from the conserved cysteine through the conserved F or W. Fields, in order: D gene, J gene, V gene, clone size, CDR3 DNA, CDR3 protein. A D gene is named only where the DNA matches it firmly. Some rows mark clone size as missing; the rest say once, few, many or name a class of expanded clone.

TRBD1 TRBJ1-1 TRBV11-2 - TGTGCCAGCAGCCGCGACAGGGGGAATTGGAACACTGAAGCTTTCTTT CASSRDRGNWNTEAFF
- TRBJ2-1 TRBV2 - TGTGCCAGCAGTGAAGGTCCCCCCCACTACAATGAGCAGTTCTTC CASSEGPPHYNEQFF
TRBD1 TRBJ2-7 TRBV27 - TGTGCCAGCAGTTTAATAGGTACAGGGGGCTACGAGCAGTACTTC CASSLIGTGGYEQYF
TRBD1 TRBJ2-4 TRBV4-1 - TGCGCCAGCAGCCAACTACCGGGACAGGAAAACATTCAGTACTTC CASSQLPGQENIQYF
TRBD2 TRBJ2-5 TRBV7-3 - TGTGCCAGCAGCTTACTAGCGGGAGGTCTCGAGACCCAGTACTTC CASSLLAGGLETQYF
- TRBJ2-2 TRBV27 - TGTGCCAGCAGTACGTTTACGCGCGGGCGATCACCCGGGGAGCTGTTTTTT CASSTFTRGRSPGELFF
TRBD2 TRBJ2-7 TRBV29-1 - TGCAGCGTGGCCCTCGGGACTAATACCTACGAGCAGTACTTC CSVALGTNTYEQYF
- TRBJ2-2 TRBV14 - TGTGCCAGCAGTCCACGACAGGCAGGGGAGCTGTTTTTT CASSPRQAGELFF
- TRBJ2-3 TRBV29-1 - TGCAGCGTTGAACTAGCCCCGCGCACAGATACGCAGTATTTT CSVELAPRTDTQYF
TRBD1 TRBJ2-7 TRBV6-5 - TGTGCCAGCAGTTTTGGGGGACAGGGGGCTTACGAGCAGTACTTC CASSFGGQGAYEQYF
TRBD1 TRBJ1-2 TRBV7-9 few TGTGCCAGCAGCTCCGGACAGGGAGTCTGGAAGGGCTACACCTTC CASSSGQGVWKGYTF
- TRBJ1-1 TRBV6-5 - TGTGCCAGCAGTTACGCCGGGGTTGGAACTGAAGCTTTCTTT CASSYAGVGTEAFF
- TRBJ1-1 TRBV4-3 - TGCGCCAGCAGAACTCAGGGGTTACACACTGAAGCTTTCTTT CASRTQGLHTEAFF
TRBD1 TRBJ2-7 TRBV27 - TGTGCCAGCAGTACTTTCCGGGACAGGGACGGCGAGCAGTACTTC CASSTFRDRDGEQYF
- TRBJ1-6 TRBV6-1 - TGTGCCGGCGGGGGTTCATATAATTCACCCCTCCACTTT CAGGGSYNSPLHF
- TRBJ2-3 TRBV25-1 once TGTGCCAGCAGTGAATTTGGCAGGGCGGCAGATACGCAGTATTTT CASSEFGRAADTQYF
TRBD1 TRBJ1-4 TRBV28 - TGTGCCAGCAGCCTCCAGGGGGCGGCTAATGAAAAACTGTTTTTT CASSLQGAANEKLFF
- TRBJ2-2 TRBV7-8 - TGTGCCAGCAGTTACCTAGGGGGGGGGACCGGGGAGCTGTTTTTT CASSYLGGGTGELFF
TRBD1 TRBJ2-4 TRBV23-1 once TGCGCCAGCAGTCAACCTGCCGGGACAGGGGATATCATTCAGTACTTC CASSQPAGTGDIIQYF
TRBD1 TRBJ2-6 TRBV5-5 - TGTGCCAGCAGCTTTGGGACAGCTGGGGCCAACGTCCTGACTTTC CASSFGTAGANVLTF
- TRBJ2-7 TRBV5-1 - TGCGCCAGCAGCTTGAACTCCTACGAGCAGTACTTC CASSLNSYEQYF
TRBD2 TRBJ2-3 TRBV4-1 - TGCGCCAGCAGCCAACACCGGATAGCGGGAGGGTCAGATACGCAGTATTTT CASSQHRIAGGSDTQYF